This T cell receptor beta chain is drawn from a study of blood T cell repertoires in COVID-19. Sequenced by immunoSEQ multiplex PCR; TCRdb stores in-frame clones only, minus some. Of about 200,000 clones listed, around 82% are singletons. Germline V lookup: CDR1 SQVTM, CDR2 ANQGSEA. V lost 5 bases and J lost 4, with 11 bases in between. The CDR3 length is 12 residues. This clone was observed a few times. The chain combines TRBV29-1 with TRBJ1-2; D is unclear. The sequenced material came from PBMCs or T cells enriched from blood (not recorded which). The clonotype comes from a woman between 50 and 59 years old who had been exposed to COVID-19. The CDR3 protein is CSVRPEGYGYTF. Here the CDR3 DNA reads TGCAGCGTTCGTCCGGAGGGCTATGGCTACACCTTC.